A single sample is the source of the 28 T cell receptor beta chains below, sequenced in a study of blood T cells in healthy people across ages. Combining a sample-barcoded 5' primer with a J-beta primer mix, a second PCR ran for about 7 to 11 cycles. TCRdb analysed the 5' RACE reads with MiXCR anew, one entry per CDR3 protein. The repertoire consists of 1 million or so distinct CDR3 sequences, with 20% to 25% occurring once and the leading ten covering around 0.7%. These data also formed part of another study, on T cells of mothers and their children.

Sequences were obtained from blood. The receptors were gathered from a girl aged 2 to 10 in good health.

The chain combines TRBV28 with TRBJ2-1, with 11 bases fitting TRBD2. V shed 7 bases and J 1 base; nucleotides not matched to a gene: 0. The CDR3 extends over 14 amino acids. Germline CDR1 is MDHEN and CDR2 is SYDVKM. The chain's CDR3 is CASTSGGSYNEQFF. The CDR3 nucleotides read TGTGCCAGCACTAGCGGGGGGTCCTACAATGAGCAGTTCTTC.

The J gene is TRBJ2-5, the V gene TRBV7-9; D call uncertain. The germline V gene encodes CDR1 SEHNR and CDR2 FQNEAQ (reference sequence). Trimming took 4 bases from V and 5 from J, leaving 11 bases between them. The CDR3 is made up of 13 amino acids. The CDR3 DNA is TGTGCCAGCAGCTCCTTGCCTGTGGAGACCCAGTACTTC. Its protein product is CASSSLPVETQYF.

This clonotype was recorded a few times. The chain links TRBV7-9 to TRBJ2-5; D is possibly TRBD2 (5 bases). The better agreement between TRBJ2-7 and the DNA end casts doubt on the J call. This CDR3 spans 13 amino acids. Per the germline V gene, CDR1 is SEHNR and CDR2 is FQNEAQ (reference sequence). CDR3 bases: TGTGCCAGCAGCTCTAGCCTATACTACGAGCAGTACTTC. This gives the protein CASSSSLYYEQYF.

V and J are TRBV4-1 and TRBJ2-1, with D possibly matching TRBD2 (6 bases). TRBJ2-5 explains the end of the DNA better; the J call may be wrong. The germline gives CDR1 MGHRA, CDR2 YSYEKL. CDR3 length: 15 residues. The CDR3, as DNA: TGCGCCAGCAGCCAACCGGGACTTGAGGTAGAGACCCAGTACTTC. Protein: CASSQPGLEVETQYF.

This clonotype has just a few counts. The genes are TRBV7-2 and TRBJ2-1, with D perhaps matching TRBD1 (6 bases). Germline CDR1 reads SGHTA; CDR2 reads FQGNSA. V was shortened by 5 bases and J by 3 bases, with 14 bases between the two germline ends. CDR3 length: 15 amino acids. CDR3 DNA: TGTGCCAGCAGCCAGGGCTGGGGGCTCTACAATGAGCAGTTCTTC. It codes for CASSQGWGLYNEQFF.

J is TRBJ2-5 and V is TRBV21-1; the D call in the table, TRBD1, was not verified against the DNA. The J call may be wrong; the DNA end is better matched by TRBJ2-1. TRBV21-1 is deemed a pseudogene. CDR3 length: 14 residues. CDR3 in amino acids: CASQRDRCYNEQFF. In DNA form, the CDR3 reads TGTGCCAGCCAACGGGACAGGTGTTACAATGAGCAGTTCTTC.

This clonotype has only a few counts. The chain has TRBV28 and TRBJ2-3; 11 bases map to TRBD2. This CDR3 has 16 residues. V gave up 6 bases and J gave up 0 bases; unmatched junction bases: 5. Germline lookup yields CDR1 MDHEN and CDR2 SYDVKM. DNA for the CDR3: TGTGCCAGCAGCCCAACTAGCGGGAGAAGCACAGATACGCAGTATTTT. It is translated as CASSPTSGRSTDTQYF.

There are a few counts of this clonotype. The chain recombines TRBV10-3 with TRBJ2-5; D call uncertain. TRBJ2-7 matches the DNA end more closely, so the J call is doubtful. The CDR3 is made up of 16 amino acids. CDR1 and CDR2 from the germline V gene are ENHRY and SYGVKD. The CDR3 loop reads CAISESEKLLTYEQYF. In nucleotides, the CDR3 is TGTGCCATCAGTGAGTCGGAAAAGCTACTAACCTACGAGCAGTACTTC.

The rearrangement uses TRBV20-1 and TRBJ2-1; the match to TRBD2 covers 11 bases. V shed 2 bases, J shed 8 bases, and the junction held 11 bases outside the gene matches. Germline V gives CDR1 DFQATT, CDR2 SNEGSKA (reference sequence). The CDR3 length is 16 residues. The CDR3, as DNA: TGCAGTGCTAGAAACTTTCGACTAGCGGGATGGGATGAGCAGTTCTTC. This sequence encodes CSARNFRLAGWDEQFF.

This clonotype has more than one count but fewer than ten. J is TRBJ2-5 and V is TRBV12-3 or TRBV12-4; no reliable D call. V lost 7 bases and J lost 2, with 11 bases in between. This CDR3 has 13 amino acids. This chain's CDR3 is CASTPFGQETQYF. The CDR3 DNA reads as TGTGCCAGCACCCCCTTTGGTCAAGAGACCCAGTACTTC.

V usage is TRBV7-9 and J usage is TRBJ2-1, with 7 nucleotides matching TRBD2. The CDR3 sequence is 16 residues long. CDR1 SEHNR and CDR2 FQNEAQ come from the germline V gene (reference sequence). Trimming at V came to 0 bases and at J to 6 bases, leaving 8 bases not matched to a gene. CDR3 amino acids: CASSLARSSGSNEQFF. Written as DNA, the CDR3 is TGTGCCAGCAGCTTAGCGAGGTCTAGCGGATCCAATGAGCAGTTCTTC.

The chain has TRBV7-9 and TRBJ2-5; TRBD2 agrees at 9 bases. Germline lookup yields CDR1 SEHNR and CDR2 FQNEAQ (reference sequence). The CDR3 length is 14 residues. Trimming cost V 1 base and J 5 bases; bases outside gene matches: 2. CDR3 sequence (DNA): TGTGCCAGCAGCTTAGGGACTAGCGCGGAGACCCAGTACTTC. Protein: CASSLGTSAETQYF.

The sample holds a few counts of this clonotype. The chain links TRBV6-1 to TRBJ2-2; 11 nucleotides line up with TRBD2. Germline V gene data show CDR1 as MNHNS and CDR2 as SASEGT. The CDR3 extends over 16 amino acids. V was clipped by 6 bases and J by 2 bases; unmatched bases: 5. Here the CDR3 DNA reads TGTGCCAGCAGGGCTACTAGCGGGAGAAACACCGGGGAGCTGTTTTTT. Amino acid sequence: CASRATSGRNTGELFF.

This clonotype was detected a few times. The CDR3 spells CASSPQTSAYNEQFF. The DNA for the CDR3 is TGCGCCAGCAGCCCGCAGACTAGCGCATACAATGAGCAGTTCTTC. This chain uses TRBV5-1 with TRBJ2-1; 8 bases map to TRBD2. The germline V gene encodes CDR1 SGHRS and CDR2 YFSETQ. V was pared by 4 bases and J by 4 bases, with 7 bases of the junction left unmatched. This CDR3 contains 15 residues.

The chain couples TRBV4-1 to TRBJ1-4; the D gene is possibly TRBD1 (6 bases). Between the trimmed V and J ends, which lost 3 bases and 6 bases, there was a span of 17 bases. CDR3 length equals 16 residues. CDR1 is MGHRA and CDR2 is YSYEKL in the germline V gene. The CDR3 is CASSHPQGKKDEKLFF. As DNA, the CDR3 is TGCGCCAGCAGCCACCCCCAGGGGAAGAAGGATGAAAAACTGTTTTTT.

V and J are TRBV12-3 or TRBV12-4 and TRBJ2-3; 11 bases line up with TRBD2. With V trimmed by 6 bases and J by 4 bases, 6 bases remained unmatched. The CDR3 loop spans 15 amino acids. The CDR3: CASSPPGLAADTQYF. In DNA form, the CDR3 reads TGTGCCAGCAGCCCGCCGGGACTAGCGGCAGATACGCAGTATTTT.

This chain joins TRBV12-3 or TRBV12-4 and TRBJ2-5; 8 positions agree with TRBD1. The better agreement between TRBJ2-7 and the DNA end casts doubt on the J call. The CDR3 runs 15 residues. In nucleotides, the CDR3 is TGTGCCAGCAGTCATCCCCGACAGGGGAGCGACGAGCAGTACTTC. It codes for CASSHPRQGSDEQYF.

The V call is TRBV12-3 or TRBV12-4, the J call TRBJ2-5; D uncertain. There are 13 residues in the CDR3. Trimming took off 4 bases at V and 3 bases at J, with 9 bases between the two ends. CDR3 sequence reads: CASSSQYEETQYF. DNA for the CDR3: TGTGCCAGCAGTTCACAATATGAAGAGACCCAGTACTTC.

V and J are TRBV7-2 and TRBJ1-1; TRBD1 matches 11 bases. The CDR3 extends over 14 amino acids. J lost 11 bases, V lost 2 bases, and 7 bases had no gene match. In germline, CDR1 is SGHTA, CDR2 FQGNSA. The CDR3 DNA reads as TGTGCCAGCAGCTTAAGGACAGGGGGCTTGCCGGCTTTCTTT. This translates into CASSLRTGGLPAFF.

The chain is built from TRBV29-1 and TRBJ2-2; TRBD1 aligns across 9 bases. Trimming removed 0 bases from V and 5 bases from J; junction bases left unmatched: 10. Germline loops: CDR1 SQVTM, CDR2 ANQGSEA. This CDR3 comprises 17 residues. The CDR3 coding sequence is TGCAGCGTTGAAGATTGGATACAGGGGGCGAGGACCGGGGAGCTGTTTTTT. This encodes CSVEDWIQGARTGELFF.

The rearrangement joins TRBV4-1 to TRBJ1-1; no clear D gene. CDR1 is MGHRA and CDR2 is YSYEKL in the germline V gene. The CDR3 is 13 amino acids. Trimming cost V 6 bases and J 1 base, with 9 bases left between them. The CDR3, as DNA: TGCGCCAGCAGTCGGGCGGCGAACACTGAAGCTTTCTTT. It is translated as CASSRAANTEAFF.

The chain is built from TRBV15 and TRBJ1-6; D is possibly TRBD1 (5 bases). The V and J ends lost 9 bases and 4 bases respectively, with 13 bases between them. CDR1 and CDR2 from the germline V gene are LNHNV and YYDKDF (reference sequence). CDR3 length equals 14 residues. CDR3 protein: CATRETAYNSPLHF. The CDR3 DNA sequence: TGTGCCACTCGGGAGACAGCGTATAATTCACCCCTCCACTTT.

A few counts support this clonotype. This chain joins TRBV9 and TRBJ1-1; the match to TRBD1 covers 7 bases. The CDR3 is 13 amino acids. Trimming took 4 bases from V and 6 from J; bases not matched to a gene: 6. CDR1 is SGDLS and CDR2 is YYNGEE in the germline V gene. The CDR3 region is CASSRNTGAEAFF. The DNA for the CDR3 is TGTGCCAGCAGCAGGAACACAGGGGCTGAAGCTTTCTTT. The variable domain in full, completed from reference TRBV9 and TRBJ1-1, reads DSGVTQTPKHLITATGQRVTLRCSPRSGDLSVYWYQQSLDQGLQFLIQYYNGEERAKGNILERFSAQQFPDLHSELNLSSLELGDSALYFCASSRNTGAEAFFGQGTRLTVV.

The gene calls are TRBV11-1 and TRBJ2-2, with D perhaps being TRBD1 or TRBD2 (5 bases each). This CDR3 comprises 21 residues. The V end lost 5 bases, the J end lost 2 bases, and 30 bases lay between the germline ends. Germline-derived CDR1 and CDR2 are SGHAT and FQDESV (reference sequence). The CDR3 loop reads CASSPMYGETAPSPNTGELFF. The CDR3 DNA reads as TGTGCCAGCAGCCCCATGTACGGGGAGACAGCCCCCAGCCCTAACACCGGGGAGCTGTTTTTT.

The chain is built from TRBV29-1 and TRBJ2-1, with unresolved D. The CDR3 is made up of 11 amino acids. Trimming removed 3 bases from V and 6 bases from J, with 6 bases in between. The germline CDR1 and CDR2 sequences are SQVTM and ANQGSEA. CDR3 in DNA: TGCAGCGTTGATTTCGCCAATGAGCAGTTCTTC. Translating gives CSVDFANEQFF.

CDR3 nucleotides: TGCAGCAGTTGGGGGGACAGGAACAATGAGCAGTTCTTC. The encoded protein is CSSWGDRNNEQFF. The gene calls are TRBV29-1 and TRBJ2-1, with TRBD1 matching 8 bases. Losses at the gene ends were 8 bases for V and 5 bases for J; bases not matched to a gene: 8. The CDR3 sequence is 13 residues long. The germline gives CDR1 SQVTM, CDR2 ANQGSEA.

A few counts support this clonotype. The chain couples TRBV7-6 to TRBJ2-1; 7 nucleotides match TRBD1. The V segment lost 5 bases and the J segment 3 bases; nucleotides outside the gene matches: 10. Germline CDR1 and CDR2: SGHVS and FNYEAQ. This CDR3 has 16 amino acids. The CDR3: CASSRRPGTDYNEQFF. CDR3 in DNA: TGTGCCAGCAGCCGCCGCCCGGGGACAGACTACAATGAGCAGTTCTTC.

This clonotype was seen a handful of times. The chain has TRBV18 and TRBJ1-1; unclear D gene. The CDR3 totals 13 residues. Germline CDR1 KGHSH, CDR2 LQKENI. The V end lost 4 bases, the J end lost 6 bases, and 12 bases lay between the germline ends. CDR3 loop: CASSQADKSEAFF. CDR3 DNA sequence: TGTGCCAGCTCACAGGCTGACAAGTCTGAAGCTTTCTTT.